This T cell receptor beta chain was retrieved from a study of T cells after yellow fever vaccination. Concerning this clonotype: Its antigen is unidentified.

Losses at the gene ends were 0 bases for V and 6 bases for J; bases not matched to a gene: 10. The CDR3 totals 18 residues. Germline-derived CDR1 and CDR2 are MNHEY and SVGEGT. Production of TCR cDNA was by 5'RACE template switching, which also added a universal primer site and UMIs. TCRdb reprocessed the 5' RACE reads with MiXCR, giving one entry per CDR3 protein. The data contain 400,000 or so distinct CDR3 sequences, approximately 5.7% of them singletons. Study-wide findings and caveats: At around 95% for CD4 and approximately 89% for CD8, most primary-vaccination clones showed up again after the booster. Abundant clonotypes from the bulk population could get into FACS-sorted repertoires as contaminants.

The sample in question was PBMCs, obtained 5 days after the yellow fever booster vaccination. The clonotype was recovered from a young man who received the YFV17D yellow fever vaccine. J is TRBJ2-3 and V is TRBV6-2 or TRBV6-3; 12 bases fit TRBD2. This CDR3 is CASSYSPLAGGSRDTQYF. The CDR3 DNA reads TGTGCCAGCAGTTACTCACCCCTAGCGGGAGGGTCACGCGATACGCAGTATTTT.